The entry below gives a single T cell receptor beta chain sequence along with its context. This specimen comes from a study of T cells in Graves' hyperthyroidism and ophthalmopathy. Germline values: CDR1 GTSNPN, CDR2 SVGIG (reference sequence). CDR3 length: 15 residues. V shed 1 base and J 7 bases; nucleotides not matched to a gene: 10. Template material for amplifying TCR beta CDR3 regions consisted of RNA transcripts. First-round RT-PCR with HTBI primers amplified the TCR CDR3 region. TCRdb fed the multiplex PCR reads into MiXCR, producing one record per CDR3 protein. The repertoire holds about 690,000 distinct CDR3 sequences, with 17% as singletons.

The sequenced sample was blood. This TCR was sampled from a man aged 50-59 years with Graves' hyperthyroidism. This chain links TRBV30 with TRBJ2-4; TRBD1 matches at 7 bases. This chain's CDR3 is CAWSGSRDSNNIQYF. The CDR3 DNA reads TGTGCCTGGAGTGGGAGCAGGGACAGCAATAACATTCAGTACTTC.